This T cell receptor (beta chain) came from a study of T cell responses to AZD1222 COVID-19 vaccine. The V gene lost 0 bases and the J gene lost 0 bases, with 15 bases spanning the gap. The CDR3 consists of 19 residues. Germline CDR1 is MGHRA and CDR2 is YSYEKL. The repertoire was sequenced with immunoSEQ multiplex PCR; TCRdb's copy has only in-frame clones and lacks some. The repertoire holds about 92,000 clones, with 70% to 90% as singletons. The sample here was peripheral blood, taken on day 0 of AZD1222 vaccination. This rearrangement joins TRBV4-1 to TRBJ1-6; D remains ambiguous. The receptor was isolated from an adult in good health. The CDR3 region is CASSQDERQMSSYNSPLHF. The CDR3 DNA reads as TGCGCCAGCAGCCAAGATGAGAGGCAGATGAGCTCCTATAATTCACCCCTCCACTTT.